This TCR beta chain is from a study of T cell repertoires and HLA-DP antigens (dated by TCRdb to 2016 to 2019). Background on the whole study: Using HeLa cells transduced to present allogeneic HLA-DP, the study set up an in vitro model of CD4+ T cell alloreactivity. Of the three donors, two were male and one was female, and their ages ranged from the 18-to-29 age band up to the 60-to-69 age band. The two alloantigens modelled structurally similar versus dissimilar alloantigens, differing from self at one and approximately 9 peptide-binding groove amino acids, respectively. On average, roughly 200 ng of DNA went in for sorted CD137+CD4+ samples, versus 1,000 to 1,500 ng for pre-culture CD4+ samples.

The immunoSEQ multiplex PCR, with forward primers for 54 TRBV segments and reverse primers for 13 TRBJ segments, was used to amplify TCRB CDR3 regions. Pre-culture CD4+ samples were sequenced at deep resolution, targeting 200,000 T cell genomes. Sequencing of amplicons was performed on an Illumina HiSeq System, and 87 bp reads covering the CDR3 were generated. The paper's processing steps were these. Correction for PCR and sequencing errors was applied to reads, and CDR3 regions were defined through alignment to IMGT reference sequences. Template and unique rearrangement counts were estimated using synthetic template pools. Clonality was computed by subtracting Pielou's evenness from 1. The Daley-Smith estimator was used to estimate richness. Morisita's index was used to measure repertoire overlap. A clone counted as low-abundance if it appeared in cultured samples but went undetected in the pre-culture repertoire of the same donor. Imported from immuneACCESS, the table was reduced by TCRdb to in-frame sequences with V and J called. These copies leave out some clones; in studies compared against another copy, an unresolved V gene accounts for under half, and the cause of the remainder is not known. V, J and clone size were drawn from that table, and D and trimming were deduced from the DNA. This sample comprises about 73,000 clones, over 75% of them detected only once. The biggest ten clones account for 1.5% to 2% of the sample.

What the work shows at the level of the full study, not this receptor alone: Sorted CD137+ cells showed similar clonality against both alloantigens, at 0.35 to 0.45, which was much higher than the approximately 0.037 seen in pre-culture samples. The study was limited by having just a few donors, by relying on a non-physiological HeLa antigen-presenting system, and by using total CD4+ cells as responders. Average cumulative frequency of clones undetected before culture was about 35% against one allele and around 51% against the other. Separate analysis of naive and memory CD4+ repertoires was not performed.

As to this clone: Its recognized antigen is unknown. Per-base qualities were not stored, and no clone one base away is much larger.

Trimming at the junction amounts to 7 bases on V and 7 bases on J, and the germline ends lie 22 bases apart. The germline V gene supplies CDR1 ENHRY and CDR2 SYGVKD. The CDR3, from cysteine to phenylalanine, totals 15 residues. Left in the record is the CDR3 DNA by itself, 45 bases read in frame from the first base. Magnetic bead negative selection was used to isolate untouched CD4+ T cells from Ficoll-separated PBMC, with an average purity of approximately 98%. Using magnetic beads, untouched CD4+ T cells were isolated from Ficoll-separated PBMC at about 97.7% purity, with only negligible CD8+ contamination. Peripheral blood mononuclear cells came from the buffy coats of a few healthy blood donors, who served as the study's donors. Each of the three donors was CMV seronegative. The DNeasy Blood & Tissue Kit was used for extraction of genomic DNA. Genomic DNA from sorted CD137+CD4+ cells and from pre-culture CD4+ baseline samples of each subject was subjected to TCRB sequencing.

The sequence is built from TRBV10-3 and TRBJ1-1; the best D guess is TRBD1, with 6 bases matching. The origin of this receptor is a man aged 55 to 70 in good health and CMV-seronegative. The sequenced material came from CD4+ T cells from PBMCs. The bases are TGTGCCATCACCAGAGCTACAGGGTATGAGAGTGAAGCTTTCTTT. This sequence encodes CAITRATGYESEAFF.